Below, 16 T cell receptor beta chains from the same sample are listed, as sequenced in a study of T cells in narcolepsy. TCRdb's copy holds only in-frame clones and misses some; the assay was immunoSEQ multiplex PCR. The sample consists of roughly 30,000 clones, 81% of them appearing once. Sequencing was done on a sample of memory (CD45RA-) CD4+ T cells from blood. These TCRs come from a human donor in good health.

This chain connects TRBV5-1 to TRBJ1-1; a weak D match, TRBD1 (5 bases). CDR1 and CDR2 (germline): SGHRS, YFSETQ. The V end was cut by 0 bases, the J end by 0 bases, with 12 bases between. This CDR3 has 16 residues. CDR3 sequence: CASSLAGRTVNTEAFF. The CDR3 region has the DNA TGCGCCAGCAGCTTGGCAGGGCGGACTGTGAACACTGAAGCTTTCTTT.

The chain couples TRBV2 to TRBJ1-1; D is undetermined. Germline V gene data show CDR1 as SNHLY and CDR2 as FYNNEI. V lost 5 bases to trimming and J lost 1 base, with 8 bases between them. This CDR3 is 13 amino acids long. The CDR3 protein is CASSNYGNTEAFF. As DNA, the CDR3 is TGTGCCAGCAGTAATTACGGGAACACTGAAGCTTTCTTT.

The rearrangement uses TRBV5-1 and TRBJ1-4, with D possibly matching TRBD1 (5 bases). V lost 0 bases and J 8 bases, leaving 11 bases between the germline ends. The CDR3 is made up of 14 amino acids. Germline V CDR1 and CDR2: SGHRS, YFSETQ. CDR3 region: CASSLVGAEEKLFF. In DNA form, the CDR3 reads TGCGCCAGCAGCTTGGTAGGGGCTGAGGAAAAACTGTTTTTT.

This clone was seen only a few times. This chain links TRBV25-1 with TRBJ1-1; no reliable D call. V lost 2 bases, J lost 1 base, and 5 bases lay in between. In germline, CDR1 is MGHDK, CDR2 SYGVNS. CDR3 length: 13 amino acids. The CDR3 protein is CASSEQPNTEAFF. In DNA form, the CDR3 reads TGTGCCAGCAGTGAACAACCGAACACTGAAGCTTTCTTT.

The chain uses TRBV7-2 and TRBJ2-7; the match to TRBD1 covers 7 bases. Germline V gene lookup returns CDR1 SGHTA and CDR2 FQGNSA. The junction had 8 bases not matched to a gene; V was cut back by 5 bases and J by 1 base. This CDR3 is built from 15 residues. CDR3 sequence reads: CASSTTTGNSYEQYF. As DNA, the CDR3 is TGTGCCAGCAGCACGACGACAGGGAATTCCTACGAGCAGTACTTC.

The chain employs TRBV2 and TRBJ1-2; D perhaps matches TRBD1 (5 bases). The V and J ends lost 7 bases and 6 bases respectively, with 15 bases between them. From germline, CDR1 is SNHLY and CDR2 FYNNEI. There are 13 residues in the CDR3. The CDR3 nucleotides read TGTGCCAGCACCGGGATCAGGACAAATGGCTACACCTTC. Protein: CASTGIRTNGYTF.

Comment on this clone: Other DNA sequences of this sample code for an identical CDR3. V and J are TRBV7-9 and TRBJ2-7; D unresolved. The CDR3 totals 12 residues. The V gene's germline CDR1 is SEHNR and CDR2 FQNEAQ (reference sequence). The ends were cut back, 8 bases at V and 1 base at J, with 9 bases in the middle. CDR3 loop: CASSGRSYEQYF. The DNA for the CDR3 is TGTGCCAGCTCAGGAAGGTCCTACGAGCAGTACTTC.

The chain recombines TRBV6-1 with TRBJ1-2; no reliable D call. The germline V gene has CDR1 MNHNS and CDR2 SASEGT. V lost 4 bases to trimming and J lost 8 bases, with 14 bases between them. This CDR3 has 13 residues. CDR3: CASSVAAANGYTF. CDR3 DNA sequence: TGTGCCAGCAGTGTCGCCGCGGCCAACGGCTACACCTTC.

The chain combines TRBV30 with TRBJ1-2, with unresolved D. Germline V lookup: CDR1 GTSNPN, CDR2 SVGIG (reference sequence). V lost 7 bases to trimming and J lost 5 bases, with 23 bases between them. This CDR3 is built from 15 residues. The CDR3 here is CAYEREPYSQYGYTF. The CDR3 bases are TGTGCCTATGAGAGGGAGCCCTACAGTCAGTATGGCTACACCTTC. Full variable domain (missing parts from reference TRBV30 and TRBJ1-2): SQTIHQWPATLVQPVGSPLSLECTVEGTSNPNLYWYRQAAGRGLQLLFYSVGIGQISSEVPQNLSASRPQDRQFILSSKKLLLSDSGFYLCAYEREPYSQYGYTFGSGTRLTVV.

In its sample, this clone was seen a few times. The chain couples TRBV6-6 to TRBJ1-4; D not resolved. V dropped 5 bases and J dropped 3 bases, with 10 bases sitting between them. The CDR3 runs 14 residues. Germline V lookup: CDR1 MNHNY, CDR2 SVGAGI (reference sequence). CDR3 nucleotide sequence: TGTGCCAGCAGTCTCTCTGGATCTAATGAAAAACTGTTTTTT. Translated, it gives CASSLSGSNEKLFF.

Only one count was recorded for this clone. The chain has TRBV5-1 and TRBJ2-5; TRBD1 matches at 10 bases. Germline V gene lookup returns CDR1 SGHRS and CDR2 YFSETQ. V was clipped by 4 bases and J by 3 bases; unmatched bases: 12. The CDR3 has 17 amino acids. The CDR3 DNA reads as TGCGCCAGCAGCCCCCGGCTCTTAGGGACAGGGGAAGAGACCCAGTACTTC. Translating gives CASSPRLLGTGEETQYF.

The V and J genes are TRBV6-1 and TRBJ1-3; D is unclear. The germline gives CDR1 MNHNS, CDR2 SASEGT. The V and J ends lost 1 base and 0 bases respectively, with 7 bases between them. This CDR3 is built from 15 residues. The CDR3 sequence is CASSEVLHSGNTIYF. The CDR3 DNA is TGTGCCAGCAGTGAAGTCCTGCACTCTGGAAACACCATATATTTT.

The J gene is TRBJ1-1, the V gene TRBV30, with D possibly TRBD1 on 6 matching bases. The germline V gene has CDR1 GTSNPN and CDR2 SVGIG (reference sequence). The CDR3 is 13 residues long. V was pared by 4 bases and J by 6 bases, with 15 bases between. In DNA form, the CDR3 reads TGTGCCTGGATGGTTGGGGGGGCCCCTGAAGCTTTCTTT. Amino acids: CAWMVGGAPEAFF.

The chain has TRBV5-8 and TRBJ2-7, with D possibly TRBD1 on 6 matching bases. Per germline, CDR1 SGHTS and CDR2 YDEGEE. The germline V and J ends were trimmed by 0 bases and 3 bases, with 19 bases remaining between them. This CDR3 has 17 amino acids. Here the CDR3 reads CASSLGARQAINYEQYF. CDR3 coding DNA: TGTGCCAGCAGCTTGGGAGCGAGACAGGCGATAAACTACGAGCAGTACTTC.

This chain uses TRBV11-2 with TRBJ2-5, with TRBD2 matching 7 bases. The junction had 6 bases not matched to a gene; V was cut back by 2 bases and J by 6 bases. CDR3 length: 14 amino acids. The germline gives CDR1 SGHAT, CDR2 FQNNGV. CDR3 sequence: CASSLRSGRKTQYF. CDR3 bases: TGTGCCAGCAGCTTACGTTCCGGGAGGAAGACCCAGTACTTC.

The chain carries TRBV5-1 and TRBJ2-1, with 7 positions matching TRBD2. There are 14 residues in the CDR3. Germline CDR1 reads SGHRS; CDR2 reads YFSETQ. The V segment lost 0 bases and the J segment 9 bases; nucleotides outside the gene matches: 6. The CDR3 DNA reads as TGCGCCAGCAGCTTGGGCGGGAGTTCCGGTGAGCAGTTCTTC. Protein product: CASSLGGSSGEQFF.